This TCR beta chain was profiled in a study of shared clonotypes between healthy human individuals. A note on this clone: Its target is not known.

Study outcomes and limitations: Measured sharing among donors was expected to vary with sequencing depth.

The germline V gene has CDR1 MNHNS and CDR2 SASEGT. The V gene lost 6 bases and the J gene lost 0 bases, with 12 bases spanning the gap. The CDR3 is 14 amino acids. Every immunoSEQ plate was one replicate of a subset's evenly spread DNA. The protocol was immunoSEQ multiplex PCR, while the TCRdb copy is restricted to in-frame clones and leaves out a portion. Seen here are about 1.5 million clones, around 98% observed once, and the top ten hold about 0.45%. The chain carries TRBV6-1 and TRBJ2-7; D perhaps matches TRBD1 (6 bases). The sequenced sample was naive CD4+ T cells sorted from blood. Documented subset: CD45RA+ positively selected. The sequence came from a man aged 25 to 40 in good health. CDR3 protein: CASRPDRLSYEQYF. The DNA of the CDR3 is TGTGCCAGCAGACCGGACAGACTCTCCTACGAGCAGTACTTC.